This is a list of T cell receptor beta chains from one sample in a study of OX40 agonist ivuxolimab in advanced cancers. Profiling relied on immunoSEQ multiplex PCR, and the TCRdb table lists in-frame clones only, not all of them. The sample has 22,000 or so clones, around 85% seen once. The specimen was CD4+ or CD8+ T cells sorted from blood, collected in a trial of the OX40 agonist ivuxolimab. These receptor sequences come from an adult with an advanced solid tumor such as melanoma, head and neck, liver or kidney cancer. CDR3s include the opening cysteine and the closing phenylalanine or tryptophan. Each record gives: clone size, V gene, CDR3 length, D gene, J gene, CDR3 protein, CDR3 DNA. The D gene is left open where the match is weak. Size tells how often a clone was seen (once, few, many) or the class of an expanded clone, and some rows leave it out.

.	TRBV6-5	15	TRBD1	TRBJ2-1	CASSSGTGGYNEQFF	TGTGCCAGCAGTTCTGGGACAGGGGGCTACAATGAGCAGTTCTTC
.	TRBV15	15	TRBD2	TRBJ2-1	CATSRDREGQDEQFF	TGTGCCACCAGCAGAGATCGGGAGGGCCAGGACGAGCAGTTCTTC
.	TRBV7-2	16	.	TRBJ1-1	CASRYGHHRPNTEAFF	TGTGCCAGCAGATATGGCCATCATAGACCGAACACTGAAGCTTTCTTT
.	TRBV28	15	.	TRBJ2-6	CASSLKLSGANVLTF	TGTGCCAGCAGTTTAAAGCTCTCTGGGGCCAACGTCCTGACTTTC
.	TRBV5-6	13	.	TRBJ2-7	CASSFTGSDEQYF	TGTGCCAGCAGCTTCACGGGTAGTGACGAGCAGTACTTC
.	TRBV4-1	18	.	TRBJ2-1	CASSPLGRGEGSYNEQFF	TGCGCCAGCAGCCCGCTGGGCAGGGGCGAAGGGTCCTACAATGAGCAGTTCTTC
once	TRBV6-6	14	.	TRBJ2-1	CASSYITPLREQFF	TGTGCCAGCAGTTACATTACTCCACTACGTGAGCAGTTCTTC
.	TRBV13	16	.	TRBJ1-1	CASSPNGGAVNTEAFF	TGTGCCAGCAGCCCCAATGGGGGGGCCGTGAACACTGAAGCTTTCTTT
.	TRBV7-9	15	.	TRBJ2-3	CASSLITTSTDTQYF	TGTGCCAGCAGCTTAATCACAACTAGCACAGATACGCAGTATTTT
large	TRBV6-6	14	TRBD1	TRBJ1-3	CASSSSGTGITIYF	TGTGCCAGCAGTTCTTCCGGGACAGGGATCACCATATATTTT
.	TRBV4-2	12	.	TRBJ1-1	CASSPRGTEAFF	TGTGCCAGCAGTCCCAGGGGAACTGAAGCTTTCTTT
.	TRBV7-6	11	.	TRBJ2-7	CASSDNYEQYF	TGTGCCAGCAGCGACAACTACGAGCAGTACTTC
.	TRBV7-8	18	.	TRBJ2-5	CASTMNPSREWLRETQYF	TGTGCCAGCACCATGAACCCCTCCAGGGAGTGGCTAAGAGAGACCCAGTACTTC
.	TRBV11-2	15	.	TRBJ2-7	CASSLGAAVHYEQYF	TGTGCCAGCAGCTTAGGAGCAGCGGTGCACTACGAGCAGTACTTC
once	TRBV27	14	.	TRBJ1-1	CASSARQLNTEAFF	TGTGCCAGCAGTGCCCGACAGTTGAACACTGAAGCTTTCTTT
.	TRBV28	13	TRBD1	TRBJ1-1	CASSRPLNRGAFF	TGTGCCAGCAGTCGCCCCCTAAACAGGGGAGCTTTCTTT
.	TRBV13	16	TRBD2	TRBJ2-5	CASSSPWLAGGETQYF	TGTGCCAGCAGCTCCCCGTGGCTAGCGGGAGGAGAGACCCAGTACTTC
.	TRBV15	15	TRBD1	TRBJ1-5	CATSKRQGADQPQHF	TGTGCCACCAGCAAAAGACAGGGGGCAGATCAGCCCCAGCATTTT
.	TRBV9	13	.	TRBJ2-7	CASSPSSAGEQYF	TGTGCCAGCAGCCCTAGCAGCGCTGGGGAGCAGTACTTC
.	TRBV5-6	14	.	TRBJ1-3	CASSWGTAGNTIYF	TGTGCCAGCAGCTGGGGGACCGCCGGAAACACCATATATTTT
.	TRBV2	15	.	TRBJ2-1	CASSGGESSYNEQFF	TGTGCCAGCAGTGGCGGGGAAAGCTCCTACAATGAGCAGTTCTTC
.	TRBV6-6	16	.	TRBJ2-1	CASRYTFGSSYNEQFF	TGTGCCAGCAGATACACTTTCGGGAGCTCCTACAATGAGCAGTTCTTC
.	TRBV5-5	16	TRBD2	TRBJ2-1	CASSSASGRAKDEQFF	TGTGCCAGCAGCTCCGCTAGCGGGAGGGCTAAGGATGAGCAGTTCTTC
.	TRBV7-6	17	.	TRBJ2-1	CASSFLAWEVKSDEQFF	TGTGCCAGCAGTTTTCTAGCGTGGGAGGTTAAATCGGATGAGCAGTTCTTC
.	TRBV19	14	TRBD2	TRBJ2-2	CASSIGGWTGELFF	TGTGCCAGTAGTATCGGGGGGTGGACCGGGGAGCTGTTTTTT
medium-sized	TRBV7-9	13	.	TRBJ2-1	CASSLASLPKQFF	TGTGCCAGCAGCTTAGCGTCCCTCCCTAAGCAGTTCTTC
few	TRBV9	17	.	TRBJ1-1	CASSAEGPVFEDTEAFF	TGTGCCAGCAGCGCAGAGGGACCCGTTTTCGAGGACACTGAAGCTTTCTTT
once	TRBV4-1	15	.	TRBJ1-4	CASSQDASRGEKLFF	TGCGCCAGCAGCCAAGATGCCAGCCGGGGGGAAAAACTGTTTTTT
.	TRBV9	15	TRBD1	TRBJ2-5	CASSVRQGAVETQYF	TGTGCCAGCAGCGTCCGACAGGGGGCGGTGGAGACCCAGTACTTC
.	TRBV4-1	13	.	TRBJ2-1	CASSHLQGDEQFF	TGCGCCAGCAGCCACTTACAGGGCGATGAGCAGTTCTTC
.	TRBV7-9	13	.	TRBJ2-7	CASSFTRGDEQYF	TGTGCCAGCAGCTTCACTAGAGGTGACGAGCAGTACTTC
few	TRBV28	14	.	TRBJ1-5	CASSLGTGNQPQHF	TGTGCCAGCAGTCTGGGGACGGGGAATCAGCCCCAGCATTTT
.	TRBV5-1	13	.	TRBJ2-7	CASSLPDPHEQYF	TGCGCCAGCAGCTTACCTGACCCCCACGAGCAGTACTTC
.	TRBV10-1	15	.	TRBJ2-2	CASSDHGWNTGELFF	TGCGCCAGCAGTGACCACGGGTGGAACACCGGGGAGCTGTTTTTT
once	TRBV5-6	13	.	TRBJ2-5	CASSLDREETQYF	TGTGCCAGCAGCTTGGACAGGGAAGAGACCCAGTACTTC
few	TRBV6-5	15	TRBD2	TRBJ2-1	CASSYSTSGHNEQFF	TGTGCCAGCAGTTACTCGACTAGCGGACACAATGAGCAGTTCTTC
.	TRBV7-9	14	TRBD1	TRBJ2-7	CASSGDRGTYEQYF	TGTGCCAGCAGCGGGGACAGGGGAACCTACGAGCAGTACTTC
.	TRBV11-3	12	.	TRBJ2-7	CASSRQVREQYF	TGTGCCAGCAGCCGACAGGTTCGGGAGCAGTACTTC
.	TRBV9	15	TRBD1	TRBJ1-2	CASSATGVGDYGYTF	TGTGCCAGCAGCGCTACAGGGGTCGGCGACTATGGCTACACCTTC
.	TRBV7-3	13	.	TRBJ2-7	CASSLIVDGEQYF	TGTGCCAGCAGCTTAATAGTGGACGGCGAGCAGTACTTC
.	TRBV7-2	11	.	TRBJ2-7	CASSLADEQYF	TGTGCCAGCAGCTTAGCGGACGAGCAGTACTTC
.	TRBV28	16	TRBD2	TRBJ2-3	CASSPYSGPSTDTQYF	TGTGCCAGCAGTCCCTATAGCGGGCCTAGCACAGATACGCAGTATTTT
.	TRBV9	13	.	TRBJ2-2	CASSQHNTGELFF	TGTGCCAGCAGCCAGCATAACACCGGGGAGCTGTTTTTT
.	TRBV5-6	14	.	TRBJ1-3	CASSNESSGNTIYF	TGTGCCAGCAGTAACGAGAGCTCTGGAAACACCATATATTTT
.	TRBV29-1	12	.	TRBJ2-2	CSVVSGTGELFF	TGCAGCGTTGTCAGCGGGACCGGGGAGCTGTTTTTT
.	TRBV15	17	.	TRBJ1-6	CATSRDRDGEVPSPLHF	TGTGCCACCAGCAGAGATCGGGATGGGGAAGTACCTTCACCCCTCCACTTT